This T cell receptor (beta chain) was profiled in a study of OX40 agonist ivuxolimab in advanced cancers. Assay: immunoSEQ multiplex PCR; the TCRdb copy retains only in-frame clones and omits some. The sample gives 70,000 to 80,000 clones, around 85% of which show up once; 4% to 6% is in the top ten. V shed 5 bases and J shed 0 bases, with 8 bases lying between them. Germline loops: CDR1 LNHDA, CDR2 SQIVND (reference sequence). The length of the CDR3 is 15 residues. This clone has only a few counts. The sequences come from CD4+ or CD8+ T cells sorted from blood, collected in a trial of the OX40 agonist ivuxolimab. The V call is TRBV19, the J call TRBJ1-6, with D hard to call. This receptor was taken from an adult with an advanced solid tumor such as melanoma, head and neck, liver or kidney cancer. The chain's CDR3 is CASSLKDSYNSPLHF. The CDR3 DNA reads TGTGCCAGTAGTCTAAAGGACTCCTATAATTCACCCCTCCACTTT.